The 12 T cell receptor beta chains given below trace back to one sample, sequenced in a study of cytomegalovirus exposure and HLA in healthy donors. Only in-frame clones appear in the TCRdb table, and some are missing; sequencing was by immunoSEQ multiplex PCR. The sample shows under 85,000 clones, about 91% of them seen only once. Source material: PBMCs. These receptors all come from a man younger than 30 in good health and CMV-seropositive.

The chain is built from TRBV9 and TRBJ2-7, with TRBD1 identical over 9 bases. CDR3 length: 16 residues. The V gene's germline CDR1 is SGDLS and CDR2 YYNGEE. J gave up 2 bases and V 4 bases, and 10 bases lay outside the gene matches. DNA for the CDR3: TGTGCCAGCAGCCCCCCCTACGGACAGGGGACCTACGAGCAGTACTTC. This codes for CASSPPYGQGTYEQYF.

This clone appeared a single time. The chain employs TRBV5-1 and TRBJ2-3; TRBD2 agrees at 7 bases. This CDR3 is 15 amino acids long. The germline V gene has CDR1 SGHRS and CDR2 YFSETQ. J gave up 0 bases and V 4 bases, and 5 bases lay outside the gene matches. The DNA of the CDR3 is TGCGCCAGCAGCATAAGACTAGCTAGCACAGATACGCAGTATTTT. Its protein is CASSIRLASTDTQYF.

The chain recombines TRBV13 with TRBJ1-2; no firm D call. The CDR3 is made up of 15 amino acids. From germline, CDR1 is PRHDT and CDR2 FYEKMQ (reference sequence). V gave up 7 bases and J gave up 4 bases, with 19 bases separating them. The CDR3 loop is CASKGFGSPAYGYTF. CDR3 in DNA: TGTGCCAGCAAGGGATTCGGGAGCCCCGCCTATGGCTACACCTTC.

This clone was detected only once. V and J are TRBV28 and TRBJ2-4; a possible D gene is TRBD2 (6 bases). Per germline, CDR1 MDHEN and CDR2 SYDVKM. This CDR3 is 15 amino acids long. Deletions cut 0 bases from V and 0 bases from J, with 6 bases between. The CDR3 DNA reads TGTGCCAGCAGTTTATGGGGACTAGCCAAAAACATTCAGTACTTC. It encodes CASSLWGLAKNIQYF.

The CDR3 nucleotides read TGTGCCAGTAGTATTAGCCGGCCCGTAGGCAATCAGCCCCAGCATTTT. This translates into CASSISRPVGNQPQHF. The chain carries TRBV19 and TRBJ1-5, with no clear D. Trimming removed 3 bases at V and 2 bases at J, with 14 bases between. From germline, CDR1 is LNHDA and CDR2 SQIVND (reference sequence). This CDR3 is 16 amino acids long.

The chain carries TRBV27 and TRBJ2-5; possibly TRBD2 for D (5 bases). The CDR3 is 15 residues long. Trimming took 3 bases from V and 5 from J, leaving 16 bases between them. The germline gives CDR1 MNHEY, CDR2 SMNVEV (reference sequence). The CDR3: CASSFSTRGWETQYF. CDR3 coding DNA: TGTGCCAGCAGTTTTAGTACTCGGGGTTGGGAGACCCAGTACTTC.

V is TRBV30 and J is TRBJ2-1; 7 bases are a match to TRBD2. The CDR3 is 13 residues long. The V gene's germline CDR1 is GTSNPN and CDR2 SVGIG (reference sequence). Trimming took 2 bases from V and 3 from J; bases not matched to a gene: 1. The chain's CDR3 is CAWSPSGYNEQFF. CDR3 nucleotides: TGTGCCTGGAGTCCTAGCGGCTACAATGAGCAGTTCTTC. Variable domain in full (rest from reference TRBV30 and TRBJ2-1): SQTIHQWPATLVQPVGSPLSLECTVEGTSNPNLYWYRQAAGRGLQLLFYSVGIGQISSEVPQNLSASRPQDRQFILSSKKLLLSDSGFYLCAWSPSGYNEQFFGPGTRLTVL.

The gene calls are TRBV9 and TRBJ2-2; 12 bases line up with TRBD1. J was trimmed by 7 bases and V by 2 bases; bases with no gene match: 12. The CDR3 is 18 amino acids. CDR1 SGDLS and CDR2 YYNGEE come from the germline V gene. The CDR3 sequence is CASSVLLLGQGAGGELFF. Written as DNA, the CDR3 is TGTGCCAGCAGCGTCCTGCTGCTGGGACAGGGGGCCGGCGGGGAGCTGTTTTTT.

V is TRBV30 and J is TRBJ2-7, with a weak D call TRBD2 (5 bases). Between the trimmed V and J ends, which lost 1 base and 6 bases, there was a span of 7 bases. CDR3 size: 11 residues. Germline-derived CDR1 and CDR2 are GTSNPN and SVGIG (reference sequence). Written as DNA, the CDR3 is TGTGCCTGGAGTGAACTAGTCGAGCAGTACTTC. Its translation: CAWSELVEQYF.

This sequence joins TRBV7-9 and TRBJ2-7; TRBD2 matches 9 bases. This CDR3 is 14 amino acids long. V was pared by 5 bases and J by 2 bases, with 4 bases of the junction left unmatched. CDR1 is SEHNR and CDR2 is FQNEAQ in the germline V gene (reference sequence). DNA of the CDR3: TGTGCCAGCAGCCCGGGACTAGCACCCTACGAGCAGTACTTC. Translating it yields CASSPGLAPYEQYF.

This chain connects TRBV4-1 to TRBJ2-1; 7 nucleotides align to TRBD2. Germline-derived CDR1 and CDR2 are MGHRA and YSYEKL. The CDR3 consists of 16 residues. Trimming took 4 bases from V and 9 from J; bases not matched to a gene: 15. The CDR3, as DNA: TGCGCCAGCAGCCCCGTTAGCGGGTCCTCTGCTTTTGAGCAGTTCTTC. Its translation is CASSPVSGSSAFEQFF.

The V gene is TRBV13, the J gene TRBJ1-1; possibly TRBD1 for D (6 bases). Germline CDR1 and CDR2: PRHDT and FYEKMQ (reference sequence). The CDR3 spans 13 residues. Trimming took 5 bases from V and 3 from J, leaving 10 bases between them. The CDR3 reads CASSLQGYTEAFF. In nucleotides, the CDR3 is TGTGCCAGCAGCCTACAGGGTTACACTGAAGCTTTCTTT.